This T cell receptor beta chain derives from a study of immune reconstitution after stem cell transplant in scleroderma (dated by TCRdb to between 2016 and 2019). The V and J ends are trimmed by 1 base and 3 bases, leaving 7 bases between them. Measured from the cysteine to the phenylalanine, the CDR3 is 13 residues long. The kept DNA is CDR3 alone, 39 bases in frame from the first base. The germline V gene supplies CDR1 LGHNA and CDR2 YSLEER. In this sample, this clonotype turned up many times. Its binding antigen is unknown. Per-base quality was not reported, and no clone a single base away is much larger than it. The library was generated by RT-PCR. Sequencing instrument: Illumina MiSeq. TCRdb cleaned the public reads at Q25 with fastp, built clones with MiXCR and kept in-frame beta chains. Duplicate CDR3 protein sequences are folded into a single record with the most common DNA and genes. The sample profile shows 1,500 to 2,000 distinct CDR3 sequences; about 16% of them were found once. The ten most abundant clones make up roughly a third of the sample.

The TCR sequence derives from a female donor with systemic sclerosis. The specimen was collected before or after autologous hematopoietic stem cell transplantation (not recorded which). The sequence joins TRBV4-3 to TRBJ2-7; the D gene identity is not certain. This receptor carries the CDR3 CASSQAVNYEQYF. The DNA reads as follows: TGCGCCAGCAGCCAAGCTGTCAACTACGAGCAGTACTTC.